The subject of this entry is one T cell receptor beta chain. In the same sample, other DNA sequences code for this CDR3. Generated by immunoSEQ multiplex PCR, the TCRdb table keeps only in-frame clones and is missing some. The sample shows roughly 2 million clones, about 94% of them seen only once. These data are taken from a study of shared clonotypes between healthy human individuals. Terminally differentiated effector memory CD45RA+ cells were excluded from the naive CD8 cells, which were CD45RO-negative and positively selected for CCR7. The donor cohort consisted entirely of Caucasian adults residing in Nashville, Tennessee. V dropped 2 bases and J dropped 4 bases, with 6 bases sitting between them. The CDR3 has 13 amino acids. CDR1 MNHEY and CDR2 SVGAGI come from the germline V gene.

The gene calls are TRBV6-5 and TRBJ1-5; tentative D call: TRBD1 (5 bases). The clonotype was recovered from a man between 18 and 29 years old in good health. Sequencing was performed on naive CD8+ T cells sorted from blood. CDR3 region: CASSYGGNQPQHF. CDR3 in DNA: TGTGCCAGCAGTTACGGGGGAAATCAGCCCCAGCATTTT.